These 21 T cell receptor beta chains were all obtained from the same sample, sequenced in a study of CD8 T cells in ankylosing spondylitis. No antigen is known for these receptors. Notes on the study in general: Among TCR beta sequences, a motif of under 10 highly homologous variants appeared characteristic of ankylosing spondylitis blood.

TCRdb re-called the 5' RACE reads through MiXCR, storing one row per CDR3 protein. The table includes more than 600,000 distinct CDR3 sequences, around 17% detected once. The sample comprised blood, either unsorted or a sorted T cell fraction (not recorded which). The receptor set was obtained from a male donor with ankylosing spondylitis.

This clonotype was recorded a few times. V gene TRBV13 combines with J gene TRBJ2-7; D uncertain. The V end was cut by 0 bases, the J end by 6 bases, with 6 bases between. Germline CDR1 reads PRHDT; CDR2 reads FYEKMQ (reference sequence). CDR3 length: 12 residues. The CDR3 is CASSLGVVEQYF. For the CDR3, the DNA is TGTGCCAGCAGCTTAGGAGTGGTCGAGCAGTACTTC.

This sequence joins TRBV29-1 and TRBJ2-7; TRBD1 might be the D (6 bases). Germline V gene lookup returns CDR1 SQVTM and CDR2 ANQGSEA. The V end was cut by 6 bases, the J end by 3 bases, with 12 bases between. CDR3 length equals 12 residues. CDR3 protein: CSVRRDNYEQYF. Written as DNA, the CDR3 is TGCAGCGTCCGCCGGGACAACTACGAGCAGTACTTC.

This clonotype was detected a few times. The V and J genes are TRBV29-1 and TRBJ2-7; D may be TRBD1 or TRBD2 (5 bases each). The CDR3 is 14 amino acids. Germline CDR1 SQVTM, CDR2 ANQGSEA. The germline V and J ends were trimmed by 6 bases and 3 bases, with 18 bases remaining between them. Here the CDR3 DNA reads TGCAGCGTCCAGGGTGGCGGGCCCCGCTACGAGCAGTACTTC. Amino acid sequence: CSVQGGGPRYEQYF.

This clonotype has just a few counts. This chain connects TRBV11-1 to TRBJ2-3; 9 bases fit TRBD2. Germline CDR1 reads SGHAT; CDR2 reads FQDESV (reference sequence). There are 18 residues in the CDR3. The V and J ends lost 1 base and 3 bases, in that order; junction bases with no gene match: 11. In DNA form, the CDR3 reads TGTGCCAGCAGCTTAGGCGGGAGGGCCCGCGGTACGACAGATACGCAGTATTTT. Translated: CASSLGGRARGTTDTQYF.

This clonotype came up a few times. The chain is built from TRBV9 and TRBJ1-2, with unresolved D. Germline-derived CDR1 and CDR2 are SGDLS and YYNGEE. V was trimmed by 3 bases and J by 2 bases, leaving 11 bases between them. The CDR3 totals 14 residues. The CDR3 loop reads CASSDARRNYGYTF. DNA of the CDR3: TGTGCCAGCAGCGATGCCAGGCGAAACTATGGCTACACCTTC.

The J gene is TRBJ1-5, the V gene TRBV7-2, with 7 bases identical to TRBD1. The germline V gene encodes CDR1 SGHTA and CDR2 FQGNSA. This CDR3 has 14 residues. V gave up 4 bases and J gave up 7 bases; unmatched junction bases: 7. CDR3 sequence (DNA): TGTGCCAGCAGCTCCACAGGGGTTGGGCAGCCCCAGCATTTT. As protein: CASSSTGVGQPQHF.

This clonotype occurred a few times. The chain carries TRBV12-3 or TRBV12-4 and TRBJ2-3, with D unresolved. The V gene lost 4 bases and the J gene lost 3 bases, with 8 bases spanning the gap. CDR3 length: 13 amino acids. The CDR3 DNA follows: TGTGCCAGCAGTTGGTGGCAAACAGATACGCAGTATTTT. Protein: CASSWWQTDTQYF.

CDR3 sequence (DNA): TGTGCCAGCAGAGAACACACTTTAAGCGGGATAAATGAGCAGTTCTTC. It encodes CASREHTLSGINEQFF. The chain combines TRBV2 with TRBJ2-1; 7 bases agree with TRBD2. Germline CDR1 is SNHLY and CDR2 is FYNNEI. This CDR3 comprises 16 residues. V shed 6 bases, J shed 7 bases, and the junction held 15 bases outside the gene matches.

This clonotype occurred many times. The J gene is TRBJ2-3, the V gene TRBV4-3; D uncertain. The CDR3 has 13 residues. Per germline, CDR1 LGHNA and CDR2 YSLEER. Trimming stripped 0 bases from V and 5 bases from J, with 6 bases between. CDR3 DNA: TGCGCCAGCAGCCAAGATCGCGAAGATACGCAGTATTTT. It codes for CASSQDREDTQYF.

Notes on this clonotype: The junction shows a germline mismatch at one end, possibly a read error. The chain uses TRBV5-6 and TRBJ2-1; D may correspond to TRBD1 or TRBD2 (6 bases each). Germline values: CDR1 SGHDT, CDR2 YYEEEE. This CDR3 has 13 residues. Here the CDR3 DNA reads TGTGCCAGCAGCTTGGGCGGTGGGTCGGGGGCTCGCTTC. This translates into CASSLGGGSGARF.

The V and J genes are TRBV7-8 and TRBJ2-7; D ambiguous. The germline V gene has CDR1 SGHVS and CDR2 FQNEAQ. This CDR3 is 13 amino acids long. With 5 bases removed from V and 0 bases from J, the gap between germline ends came to 8 bases. As DNA, the CDR3 is TGTGCCAGCAGCCTCTCCCGCTCCTACGAGCAGTACTTC. The encoded protein is CASSLSRSYEQYF.

The V and J genes are TRBV20-1 and TRBJ1-6; D call uncertain. The V end was cut by 1 base, the J end by 14 bases, with 12 bases between. In germline, CDR1 is DFQATT, CDR2 SNEGSKA (reference sequence). The CDR3 runs 12 residues. The CDR3 reads CSARAPGKSLHF. CDR3 sequence (DNA): TGCAGTGCTAGAGCCCCGGGGAAGTCCCTCCACTTT.

This sequence joins TRBV5-1 and TRBJ2-7, with D perhaps given as TRBD1 or TRBD2 (5 bases each). Germline-derived CDR1 and CDR2 are SGHRS and YFSETQ. V lost 5 bases to trimming and J lost 5 bases, with 14 bases between them. The CDR3 totals 13 residues. In DNA form, the CDR3 reads TGCGCCAGCAGATTGCTCGGGGACCACGAGCAGTACTTC. It yields the protein CASRLLGDHEQYF. The full variable domain, completed using reference TRBV5-1 and TRBJ2-7, is KAGVTQTPRYLIKTRGQQVTLSCSPISGHRSVSWYQQTPGQGLQFLFEYFSETQRNKGNFPGRFSGRQFSNSRSEMNVSTLELGDSALYLCASRLLGDHEQYFGPGTRLTVT.

In its sample, this clonotype was seen a few times. The chain uses TRBV4-2 and TRBJ2-7; D is perhaps TRBD2 (6 bases). The germline V and J ends were trimmed by 5 bases and 4 bases, with 18 bases remaining between them. This CDR3 region has 15 residues. The V gene's germline CDR1 is LGHNA and CDR2 YNFKEQ. The CDR3 nucleotides are TGTGCCAGCAGCAAGTTGGGGCAGGGAGGTTACGAGCAGTACTTC. Protein sequence: CASSKLGQGGYEQYF.

The chain couples TRBV10-2 to TRBJ2-3, with a possible D match to TRBD1 (5 bases). The CDR3 covers 13 residues. The germline CDR1 and CDR2 sequences are WSHSY and SAAADI. The ends were cut back, 2 bases at V and 9 bases at J, with 12 bases in the middle. This CDR3 is CASSEDAKGTQYF. CDR3 coding DNA: TGCGCCAGCAGTGAGGATGCTAAGGGGACGCAGTATTTT.

This chain links TRBV5-1 with TRBJ1-1; D not certain. The CDR3 loop spans 15 amino acids. The germline V gene has CDR1 SGHRS and CDR2 YFSETQ. The V end was cut by 1 base, the J end by 3 bases, with 13 bases between. The CDR3 is CASSLITSRDTEAFF. CDR3 coding DNA: TGCGCCAGCAGCTTGATAACCTCCCGGGACACTGAAGCTTTCTTT.

This clonotype was detected only a few times. The chain uses TRBV30 and TRBJ1-4, with D unclear. With 0 bases removed from V and 8 bases from J, the gap between germline ends came to 4 bases. The CDR3 has 11 amino acids. Germline CDR1 is GTSNPN and CDR2 is SVGIG (reference sequence). In nucleotides, the CDR3 is TGTGCCTGGAGTGTAAGGGAAAAACTGTTTTTT. Protein sequence: CAWSVREKLFF.

CDR3 in amino acids: CASSFVRAGATGELFF. Written as DNA, the CDR3 is TGTGCCAGCAGCTTTGTTCGAGCGGGAGCCACCGGGGAGCTGTTTTTT. V usage is TRBV7-3 and J usage is TRBJ2-2; 8 nucleotides line up with TRBD2. Trimming cost V 3 bases and J 4 bases; bases outside gene matches: 7. CDR3 length: 16 residues. Germline CDR1 and CDR2: SGHTA and FQGTGA.

This chain joins TRBV27 and TRBJ2-7; 7 bases fit TRBD1. This CDR3 spans 14 amino acids. The junction had 7 bases not matched to a gene; V was cut back by 5 bases and J by 3 bases. The germline V gene has CDR1 MNHEY and CDR2 SMNVEV (reference sequence). CDR3 region: CASSLDRDHYEQYF. DNA for the CDR3: TGTGCCAGCAGTCTCGACAGGGATCACTACGAGCAGTACTTC.

The V and J genes are TRBV12-3 or TRBV12-4 and TRBJ2-1; 12 nucleotides line up with TRBD2. Losses at the gene ends were 6 bases for V and 5 bases for J; bases not matched to a gene: 2. This CDR3 is 14 amino acids long. In DNA, the CDR3 is TGTGCCAGCAGAACTAGCGGGAGGAACAATGAGCAGTTCTTC. Translating it yields CASRTSGRNNEQFF.

This clonotype was observed a handful of times. This sequence joins TRBV28 and TRBJ2-1; TRBD2 matches at 10 bases. Per the germline V gene, CDR1 is MDHEN and CDR2 is SYDVKM. The CDR3 is 15 residues long. The junction had 6 bases not matched to a gene; V was cut back by 1 base and J by 9 bases. The CDR3 loop is CASSLSSGRAAEQFF. The CDR3 bases are TGTGCCAGCAGTTTATCGAGCGGGAGGGCAGCTGAGCAGTTCTTC.